The next 27 T cell receptor beta chains were all read from a single sample in a study of shared clonotypes between healthy human individuals. Assay used: immunoSEQ multiplex PCR; TCRdb lists only in-frame clones, some missing. There are about 500,000 clones in the sample; roughly four fifths occur only once, and approximately 12% lies in the top ten. Sequenced material: PBMCs. Receptors were obtained from a woman aged 40 to 50 in good health. Some clones in this sample may be carry-over from other donors' samples.

The V call is TRBV28, the J call TRBJ2-3; no reliable D call. The germline V gene has CDR1 MDHEN and CDR2 SYDVKM. Trimming removed 4 bases from V and 2 bases from J, with 10 bases in between. The CDR3 totals 14 residues. CDR3 coding DNA: TGTGCCAGCAGTTCGCCCGACCTCACAGATACGCAGTATTTT. As protein: CASSSPDLTDTQYF.

The chain combines TRBV7-9 with TRBJ2-2, with 14 bases matching TRBD2. The CDR3 is 16 residues long. The V and J ends lost 2 bases and 6 bases, in that order; junction bases with no gene match: 2. CDR1 is SEHNR, CDR2 FQNEAQ, per germline (reference sequence). The CDR3 coding sequence is TGTGCCAGCAGCTTAACGGGACTAGCGGGAGCCGGGGAGCTGTTTTTT. Translating gives CASSLTGLAGAGELFF. Together with reference TRBV7-9 and TRBJ2-2, the CDR3 gives the full variable domain: DTGVSQNPRHKITKRGQNVTFRCDPISEHNRLYWYRQTLGQGPEFLTYFQNEAQLEKSRLLSDRFSAERPKGSFSTLEIQRTEQGDSAMYLCASSLTGLAGAGELFFGEGSRLTVL.

This clone was recorded once. A far larger clone is only one base removed, so a read error is likely. This chain links TRBV4-3 with TRBJ2-7, with TRBD1 identical over 8 bases. This CDR3 spans 15 amino acids. The junction had 7 bases not matched to a gene; V was cut back by 3 bases and J by 3 bases. The V gene's germline CDR1 is LGHNA and CDR2 YSLEER. In DNA, the CDR3 is TGCGCCAGCAGCCACCCCAGGACAGGGCTCTACGAGCAGTACTTC. Translating gives CASSHPRTGLYEQYF.

The rearrangement links TRBV5-1 to TRBJ2-7; 8 nucleotides match TRBD2. The germline V gene encodes CDR1 SGHRS and CDR2 YFSETQ. Unmatched junction bases numbered 2, after V lost 2 bases and J lost 1 base. The CDR3 is 14 residues long. The CDR3 coding sequence is TGCGCCAGCAGCTTACTAGCGGAATCCTACGAGCAGTACTTC. Amino acids: CASSLLAESYEQYF. The complete variable domain, with remaining parts taken from reference TRBV5-1 and TRBJ2-7, reads KAGVTQTPRYLIKTRGQQVTLSCSPISGHRSVSWYQQTPGQGLQFLFEYFSETQRNKGNFPGRFSGRQFSNSRSEMNVSTLELGDSALYLCASSLLAESYEQYFGPGTRLTVT.

The chain employs TRBV5-1 and TRBJ1-2; 9 nucleotides agree with TRBD1. After removal of 3 bases from V and 5 bases from J, the junction contained 11 bases not matched to a gene. This CDR3 contains 16 residues. Germline V gene lookup returns CDR1 SGHRS and CDR2 YFSETQ. The CDR3 loop reads CASSYGGQDRGYGYTF. CDR3 coding DNA: TGCGCCAGCAGCTATGGAGGTCAGGACAGGGGTTATGGCTACACCTTC.

To note about this clone: Other DNA sequences in this sample translate to the same CDR3. This rearrangement joins TRBV30 to TRBJ2-5; D gene uncertain. CDR1 and CDR2 (germline): GTSNPN, SVGIG (reference sequence). Trimming shortened V by 3 bases and J by 4 bases, and 9 bases separated the two germline ends. There are 12 residues in the CDR3. CDR3 in amino acids: CAWRTSGETQYF. As DNA, the CDR3 is TGTGCCTGGAGGACCTCCGGAGAGACCCAGTACTTC.

The chain links TRBV27 to TRBJ2-4; D unclear. The CDR3 runs 15 residues. Trimming cost V 3 bases and J 0 bases, with 9 bases left between them. Germline CDR1 MNHEY, CDR2 SMNVEV (reference sequence). The CDR3 sequence: CASSFAMVAKNIQYF. Here the CDR3 DNA reads TGTGCCAGCAGTTTTGCGATGGTAGCCAAAAACATTCAGTACTTC.

The rearrangement links TRBV11-2 to TRBJ1-2; 12 bases are shared with TRBD1. Germline CDR1 and CDR2: SGHAT and FQNNGV. The CDR3 is made up of 13 amino acids. V lost 5 bases and J lost 10; bases outside the gene matches: 5. The chain's CDR3 is CASSRDRGQVYTF. The DNA of the CDR3 is TGTGCCAGCAGCCGGGACAGGGGGCAAGTCTACACCTTC.

This clone was found a few times. Other DNA sequences of this sample code for an identical CDR3. This rearrangement joins TRBV19 to TRBJ2-5; 7 positions match TRBD2. The CDR3 has 14 residues. The trim removed 1 base at V and 2 bases at J, leaving 1 base unmatched. The V gene's germline CDR1 is LNHDA and CDR2 SQIVND (reference sequence). CDR3 bases: TGTGCCAGTAGTATAGGGGGGGGACAAGAGACCCAGTACTTC. Amino acid sequence: CASSIGGGQETQYF.

Comments on this clone: This may come from a read error, since a much larger clone is one base off. The J gene is TRBJ2-7, the V gene TRBV4-3; maybe TRBD1 (6 bases). The V end lost 1 base, the J end lost 2 bases, and 15 bases lay between the germline ends. Germline V gene lookup returns CDR1 LGHNA and CDR2 YSLEER. This CDR3 is built from 16 residues. This CDR3 is CASSQGLDRKTYEQYF. The DNA of the CDR3 is TGCGCCAGCAGCCAAGGTCTCGACAGGAAAACCTACGAGCAGTACTTC.

Regarding this clone: A clone one base away is much larger, so this may be a read error. Other DNA sequences within the sample encode an identical CDR3. The CDR3 spells CSARGTAAYEQYF. The CDR3, as DNA: TGCAGCGCCAGAGGGACCGCAGCCTACGAGCAGTATTTC. The V call is TRBV29-1, the J call TRBJ2-7; D could derive from TRBD1 or TRBD2 (5 bases each). The germline CDR1 and CDR2 sequences are SQVTM and ANQGSEA. CDR3 size: 13 residues.

The genes are TRBV19 and TRBJ1-4; 8 bases map to TRBD1. Germline V gene data show CDR1 as LNHDA and CDR2 as SQIVND (reference sequence). This CDR3 region has 14 residues. V shed 6 bases, J shed 4 bases, and the junction held 4 bases outside the gene matches. DNA of the CDR3: TGTGCCAGTAGCTTAACAGGGGGTAATGAAAAACTGTTTTTT. It specifies CASSLTGGNEKLFF.

V usage is TRBV27 and J usage is TRBJ2-1; the D gene could be TRBD1 or TRBD2 (7 bases each). CDR3 length: 14 amino acids. Trimming took off 5 bases at V and 6 bases at J, with 14 bases between the two ends. Looked up from germline, CDR1 is MNHEY and CDR2 is SMNVEV (reference sequence). The CDR3 DNA reads TGTGCCAGCAGTGCCCTCAGGGGGGGCAATGAGCAGTTCTTC. It yields the protein CASSALRGGNEQFF.

The chain uses TRBV5-1 and TRBJ2-5; D remains unclear. The ends were cut back, 6 bases at V and 1 base at J, with 22 bases in the middle. Germline V gene lookup returns CDR1 SGHRS and CDR2 YFSETQ. The CDR3 is made up of 17 amino acids. The CDR3 here is CASTEASVQALQETQYF. The DNA for the CDR3 is TGCGCCAGCACCGAAGCCTCGGTCCAGGCTCTCCAAGAGACCCAGTACTTC.

At least ten counts were recorded for this clone. This rearrangement joins TRBV18 to TRBJ2-3; 10 positions agree with TRBD1. The V segment lost 3 bases and the J segment 6 bases; nucleotides outside the gene matches: 3. CDR3 size: 14 residues. The germline V gene encodes CDR1 KGHSH and CDR2 LQKENI. Here the CDR3 reads CASSPGTGVDTQYF. The DNA for the CDR3 is TGTGCCAGCTCACCTGGGACAGGGGTGGATACGCAGTATTTT.

With respect to this clone: A far larger clone lies a single base away; this is likely a read error. CDR3 sequence reads: CASSFLASGLPYEQYF. CDR3 bases: TGTGCCAGCAGTTTTCTGGCTAGCGGGCTCCCCTACGAGCAGTACTTC. The rearrangement uses TRBV27 and TRBJ2-7; TRBD2 matches 8 bases. The CDR3 is 16 residues long. Germline values: CDR1 MNHEY, CDR2 SMNVEV (reference sequence). Trimming took 3 bases from V and 2 from J; bases not matched to a gene: 9.

The rearrangement uses TRBV18 and TRBJ1-1, with 12 bases aligning to TRBD1. V shed 0 bases, J shed 1 base, and the junction held 3 bases outside the gene matches. The CDR3 sequence is 17 residues long. The V gene's germline CDR1 is KGHSH and CDR2 LQKENI. The CDR3 region is CASSPPGQGAWNTEAFF. The CDR3 coding sequence is TGTGCCAGCTCACCACCGGGACAGGGGGCTTGGAACACTGAAGCTTTCTTT.

J is TRBJ1-2 and V is TRBV5-4; 12 bases match TRBD1. The CDR3 covers 17 residues. Unmatched junction bases numbered 5, after V lost 2 bases and J lost 0 bases. The germline V gene encodes CDR1 SGHNT and CDR2 YYREEE (reference sequence). CDR3 residues: CASSFPGQGAANYGYTF. CDR3 nucleotides: TGTGCCAGCAGCTTCCCGGGACAGGGGGCGGCTAACTATGGCTACACCTTC.

This clone was picked up many times. The chain carries TRBV18 and TRBJ1-1, with 7 bases fitting TRBD1. This CDR3 comprises 14 residues. Germline V gene data show CDR1 as KGHSH and CDR2 as LQKENI. The V and J ends lost 5 bases and 3 bases, in that order; junction bases with no gene match: 6. The CDR3: CASSEGGSDTEAFF. In DNA, the CDR3 is TGTGCCAGCTCAGAAGGGGGCTCGGACACTGAAGCTTTCTTT.

The chain couples TRBV28 to TRBJ2-2, with unresolved D. This CDR3 region has 13 residues. The V end was cut by 6 bases, the J end by 2 bases, with 7 bases between. CDR1 and CDR2 (germline): MDHEN, SYDVKM. The CDR3 region is CASRWGNTGELFF. The CDR3 DNA is TGTGCCAGCAGGTGGGGTAACACCGGGGAGCTGTTTTTT.

This rearrangement joins TRBV7-2 to TRBJ2-7, with TRBD2 matching over 11 bases. The germline gives CDR1 SGHTA, CDR2 FQGNSA. The junction had 6 bases not matched to a gene; V was cut back by 5 bases and J by 3 bases. The CDR3 has 15 amino acids. The CDR3 loop reads CASSGGLAAIYEQYF. CDR3 bases: TGTGCCAGCAGCGGGGGACTAGCGGCAATCTACGAGCAGTACTTC.

The chain carries TRBV7-3 and TRBJ2-1; D ambiguous. Germline CDR1 is SGHTA and CDR2 is FQGTGA. This CDR3 is built from 15 residues. The germline V and J ends were trimmed by 0 bases and 7 bases, with 13 bases remaining between them. The CDR3 coding sequence is TGTGCCAGCAGCTTAACACGGGCTACCGAGAATGAGCAGTTCTTC. Amino acids: CASSLTRATENEQFF.

The CDR3: CASSQWDNEQFF. The CDR3 DNA sequence: TGTGCCAGCAGCCAGTGGGACAATGAGCAGTTCTTC. J is TRBJ2-1 and V is TRBV11-1; D is uncertain. Germline-derived CDR1 and CDR2 are SGHAT and FQDESV (reference sequence). The CDR3 loop spans 12 amino acids. V lost 5 bases to trimming and J lost 5 bases, with 7 bases between them.

This sequence joins TRBV30 and TRBJ2-2, with 7 bases fitting TRBD2. V lost 4 bases, J lost 4 bases, and 6 bases stayed unmatched. There are 14 residues in the CDR3. Germline lookup yields CDR1 GTSNPN and CDR2 SVGIG (reference sequence). CDR3 loop: CAWMAGVVTGELFF. DNA of the CDR3: TGTGCCTGGATGGCGGGAGTAGTCACCGGGGAGCTGTTTTTT.

This clone showed up just a few times. The rearrangement joins TRBV7-9 to TRBJ2-7, with 11 bases matching TRBD1. Germline CDR1 is SEHNR and CDR2 is FQNEAQ (reference sequence). CDR3 length equals 15 residues. V was clipped by 5 bases and J by 0 bases; unmatched bases: 3. The chain's CDR3 is CASSPGTGGSYEQYF. As DNA, the CDR3 is TGTGCCAGCAGCCCGGGGACAGGGGGCTCCTACGAGCAGTACTTC. Based on the CDR3 plus reference TRBV7-9 and TRBJ2-7, the full variable domain is DTGVSQNPRHKITKRGQNVTFRCDPISEHNRLYWYRQTLGQGPEFLTYFQNEAQLEKSRLLSDRFSAERPKGSFSTLEIQRTEQGDSAMYLCASSPGTGGSYEQYFGPGTRLTVT.

The V and J genes are TRBV29-1 and TRBJ2-7; TRBD1 agrees at 10 bases. CDR3 length: 14 amino acids. Germline-derived CDR1 and CDR2 are SQVTM and ANQGSEA. J was trimmed by 4 bases and V by 0 bases; bases with no gene match: 3. The CDR3 spells CSVEETGGSYEQYF. The CDR3 bases are TGCAGCGTTGAAGAGACAGGGGGCAGTTACGAGCAGTACTTC.

The table lists this clone with a count of one. One base away lies a much larger clone, so this may be a sequencing read error. Since no conserved phenylalanine or tryptophan closes the CDR3, a read error is the likely cause. This chain uses TRBV28 with TRBJ2-3, with TRBD2 identical over 7 bases. The J segment lost 2 bases and the V segment lost 5 bases, leaving 7 bases of the junction unmatched. The CDR3 extends over 15 amino acids. In germline, CDR1 is MDHEN, CDR2 SYDVKM. Written as DNA, the CDR3 is TGTGCCAGCAGTCTAGCGGCCACGCACACAGATACGCAGTATCTT. Its protein is CASSLAATHTDTQYL.